This T cell receptor beta chain comes out of a study of T-cell reconstitution after alpha-beta-depleted transplantation in children. The sample holds many counts of this clonotype. Unique molecular identifiers tagged the TCRbeta library. TCRdb redid the calling of the PCR reads with MiXCR, one entry per CDR3 protein. In the table there are around 800,000 distinct CDR3 sequences, 16% of which are singletons. Per the germline V gene, CDR1 is LGHNA and CDR2 is YNFKEQ. Trimming left V 0 bases short and J 3 bases short, with 12 bases between. The CDR3 length is 15 residues. Sequences were derived from PBMCs, mostly from graft donor cells, sampled 360 days after TCRalphabeta/CD19-depleted stem cell transplant. The chain is built from TRBV4-2 and TRBJ2-7; D is undetermined. The receptor's source is a male patient under 18 who had a stem cell transplant for acute lymphoblastic leukemia, so the T cells may come from the graft donor. The CDR3 DNA follows: TGTGCCAGCAGCCAAGATTACGACCACTTCTACGAGCAGTACTTC. It specifies CASSQDYDHFYEQYF.